The 23 T cell receptor beta chains presented below share a single source sample, sequenced in a study of human T cells and chemical hapten exposure. In TCRdb, the RACE reads were re-called with MiXCR into one record per CDR3 protein. The table has approximately 25,000 distinct CDR3 sequences, over 8.5% seen once. Documented time point: patch test 2, 6 weeks after DPC sensitization. Regarding treatment: therapeutic diphenylcyclopropenone sensitization with weekly scalp DPC. The sample in question was whole blood, obtained in connection with sensitization to the hapten diphenylcyclopropenone (DPC). Receptors were obtained from a man aged 25 to 40 with alopecia areata. Some clones in this sample may be carry-over from other donors' samples.

The table lists this clonotype with many counts. The V and J genes are TRBV6-1 and TRBJ1-5; 7 nucleotides match TRBD1. V lost 4 bases to trimming and J lost 3 bases; unmatched junction nucleotides: 12. The CDR3 sequence is 17 residues long. Germline assignment: CDR1 MNHNS and CDR2 SASEGT. CDR3 nucleotides: TGTGCCAGCAGTGCACGACAGGGACTACGGACCAATCAGCCCCAGCATTTT. Residues: CASSARQGLRTNQPQHF.

The rearrangement uses TRBV30 and TRBJ2-7, with D possibly TRBD1 on 5 matching bases. Trimming cost V 3 bases and J 4 bases, with 10 bases left between them. The CDR3 consists of 12 residues. The germline gives CDR1 GTSNPN, CDR2 SVGIG (reference sequence). The CDR3 nucleotides are TGTGCCTGGAGCGTCAGGGTTTACGAGCAGTACTTC. This sequence encodes CAWSVRVYEQYF. Using reference TRBV30 and TRBJ2-7 for the parts outside the CDR3, the full variable domain is SQTIHQWPATLVQPVGSPLSLECTVEGTSNPNLYWYRQAAGRGLQLLFYSVGIGQISSEVPQNLSASRPQDRQFILSSKKLLLSDSGFYLCAWSVRVYEQYFGPGTRLTVT.

The sample holds many counts of this clonotype. The V and J genes are TRBV4-1 and TRBJ2-5; maybe TRBD1 (6 bases). This CDR3 comprises 16 residues. CDR1 is MGHRA and CDR2 is YSYEKL in the germline V gene. With 1 base removed from V and 4 bases from J, the gap between germline ends came to 16 bases. The CDR3 is CASSQGVGGHGETQYF. DNA for the CDR3: TGCGCCAGCAGCCAAGGGGTTGGGGGCCATGGAGAGACCCAGTACTTC.

This clonotype was found a few times. CDR3 loop: CASRSGGSLADTQYF. DNA for the CDR3: TGTGCAAGTCGCTCGGGCGGGAGTCTCGCAGATACGCAGTATTTT. The rearrangement joins TRBV12-2 to TRBJ2-3; the D call of TRBD2 is as the table states it, not checked on the DNA. TRBV12-2 is designated a pseudogene. The CDR3 spans 15 residues.

The chain recombines TRBV30 with TRBJ2-5; TRBD2 matches 9 bases. The V gene's germline CDR1 is GTSNPN and CDR2 SVGIG (reference sequence). V lost 2 bases to trimming and J lost 2 bases; unmatched junction nucleotides: 6. This CDR3 spans 15 amino acids. The CDR3 nucleotides are TGTGCCTGGAGTAGGGCTAGCGGGGATCAAGAGACCCAGTACTTC. Protein: CAWSRASGDQETQYF. Variable domain in full (rest from reference TRBV30 and TRBJ2-5): SQTIHQWPATLVQPVGSPLSLECTVEGTSNPNLYWYRQAAGRGLQLLFYSVGIGQISSEVPQNLSASRPQDRQFILSSKKLLLSDSGFYLCAWSRASGDQETQYFGPGTRLLVL.

This clonotype was counted only a few times. This CDR3 reads CASSERPSTDTQYF. The CDR3, as DNA: TGCGCCAGCAGTGAGCGCCCTAGCACAGATACGCAGTATTTT. V gene TRBV10-2 combines with J gene TRBJ2-3; D is unresolved. There are 14 residues in the CDR3. Trimming left V 2 bases short and J 0 bases short, with 6 bases between. CDR1 and CDR2 from the germline V gene are WSHSY and SAAADI.

This clonotype showed up many times. The DNA for the CDR3 is TGTGCCAGCAGTTTAAATGGGTGGCAAGGCAATCAGCCCCAGCATTTT. Its protein is CASSLNGWQGNQPQHF. This sequence joins TRBV12-3 or TRBV12-4 and TRBJ1-5, with D unresolved. This CDR3 is 16 amino acids long. Trimming pared 2 bases from V and 2 bases from J, leaving 13 bases between.

This clonotype has a handful of counts. This chain joins TRBV29-1 and TRBJ1-4; a possible D gene is TRBD1 (6 bases). CDR1 and CDR2 (germline): SQVTM, ANQGSEA. The V end was cut by 3 bases, the J end by 7 bases, with 15 bases between. The CDR3 sequence is 14 residues long. CDR3 in DNA: TGCAGCGTTGACACCGGGGGGCTGGGTGAAAAACTGTTTTTT. This gives the protein CSVDTGGLGEKLFF.

The rearrangement joins TRBV18 to TRBJ2-3; 8 bases match TRBD1. CDR1 is KGHSH and CDR2 is LQKENI in the germline V gene. The CDR3 runs to 14 residues. After removal of 6 bases from V and 5 bases from J, the junction contained 7 bases not matched to a gene. CDR3 sequence (DNA): TGTGCCAGCTCGTCCGGGACAGGTGGAGATACGCAGTATTTT. It yields the protein CASSSGTGGDTQYF.

At least ten counts were recorded for this clonotype. V is TRBV12-3 or TRBV12-4 and J is TRBJ2-1; no definite D call. V was clipped by 3 bases and J by 7 bases, with 10 bases between them. The CDR3 is 13 amino acids. For the CDR3, the DNA is TGTGCCAGCAGTTTGGCTAGTACTAATGAGCAGTTCTTC. It yields the protein CASSLASTNEQFF.

This clonotype was found many times. V is TRBV27 and J is TRBJ1-5; possibly TRBD1 for D (5 bases). CDR1 MNHEY and CDR2 SMNVEV come from the germline V gene (reference sequence). V lost 0 bases and J lost 6, with 6 bases in between. The CDR3 length is 13 residues. This CDR3 reads CASSLSGGQPQHF. The CDR3 nucleotides are TGTGCCAGCAGTTTATCCGGGGGTCAGCCCCAGCATTTT.

This clonotype was recorded at least ten times. The V and J genes are TRBV6-6 and TRBJ1-1; D is uncertain. V gave up 2 bases and J gave up 1 base, with 11 bases separating them. The germline V gene encodes CDR1 MNHNY and CDR2 SVGAGI (reference sequence). This CDR3 contains 15 residues. CDR3 residues: CASSYGVGPNTEAFF. CDR3 nucleotides: TGTGCCAGCAGTTACGGGGTAGGGCCGAACACTGAAGCTTTCTTT.

With respect to this clonotype: Mismatch with germline at one junction end may stem from a read error. The V gene is TRBV12-3 or TRBV12-4, the J gene TRBJ2-5; the D is unclear. This CDR3 is 14 amino acids long. CDR3 in amino acids: CASSLTAGPEAQYF. CDR3 DNA: TGTGCCAGCAGTTTAACCGCAGGCCCAGAGGCCCAGTACTTC.

This clonotype was recorded at least ten times. This chain links TRBV4-3 with TRBJ1-6; TRBD1 is a possible D gene (5 bases). Germline CDR1 LGHNA, CDR2 YSLEER. The length of the CDR3 is 21 residues. With 0 bases removed from V and 0 bases from J, the gap between germline ends came to 21 bases. CDR3 residues: CASSQDLGVRKGSSYNSPLHF. The CDR3 DNA is TGCGCCAGCAGCCAAGATCTTGGAGTTCGGAAGGGGAGCTCCTATAATTCACCCCTCCACTTT.

The sample holds many counts of this clonotype. The rearrangement joins TRBV7-6 to TRBJ2-5, with a weak D call TRBD2 (6 bases). With 7 bases removed from V and 3 bases from J, the gap between germline ends came to 6 bases. Germline V gene sequence: CDR1 SGHVS, CDR2 FNYEAQ. CDR3 length equals 11 residues. The CDR3 loop reads CASKREETQYF. The DNA for the CDR3 is TGTGCCAGCAAGCGGGAAGAGACCCAGTACTTC.

This clonotype has a count of ten or more. The chain uses TRBV6-5 and TRBJ1-4; no firm D call. CDR3 length equals 16 residues. Trimming pared 0 bases from V and 8 bases from J, leaving 16 bases between. Germline CDR1 is MNHEY and CDR2 is SVGAGI. The CDR3 bases are TGTGCCAGCAGTTACTCGATCTCGGTCATGCGGGAAAAACTGTTTTTT. Translated, it gives CASSYSISVMREKLFF.

The chain has TRBV6-2 or TRBV6-3 and TRBJ1-1; 8 bases are a match to TRBD1. Per germline, CDR1 MNHEY and CDR2 SVGEGT. The CDR3 is made up of 14 amino acids. J lost 4 bases, V lost 3 bases, and 4 bases had no gene match. The CDR3 nucleotides read TGTGCCAGCAGTTATCAACAGGGGGTCACTGAAGCTTTCTTT. It codes for CASSYQQGVTEAFF.

This clonotype was recorded many times. The V and J genes are TRBV29-1 and TRBJ2-7, with 7 bases fitting TRBD1. V dropped 2 bases and J dropped 5; count of bases not matched to a gene: 6. Germline V gene data show CDR1 as SQVTM and CDR2 as ANQGSEA. The CDR3 covers 13 residues. The chain's CDR3 is CSVETQGKDEQYF. The CDR3 DNA is TGCAGCGTTGAAACACAGGGGAAGGACGAGCAGTACTTC.

This clonotype was detected many times. This chain joins TRBV6-2 or TRBV6-3 and TRBJ2-7; no firm D call. CDR1 and CDR2 from the germline V gene are MNHEY and SVGEGT. Trimming cost V 6 bases and J 2 bases, with 8 bases left between them. This CDR3 comprises 12 residues. DNA of the CDR3: TGTGCCAGCAGGGGTAGCCCCTACGAGCAGTACTTC. Translating gives CASRGSPYEQYF.

In its sample, this clonotype was seen many times. The chain joins TRBV27 to TRBJ1-2; D is possibly TRBD1 (5 bases). Trimming took 5 bases from V and 8 from J, leaving 21 bases between them. The V gene's germline CDR1 is MNHEY and CDR2 SMNVEV (reference sequence). CDR3 length: 15 amino acids. The CDR3 reads CASSPGQGNTRGYTF. CDR3 nucleotide sequence: TGTGCCAGCAGTCCTGGTCAGGGAAATACGCGCGGCTACACCTTC.

This sequence joins TRBV7-9 and TRBJ2-7; tentatively, D is TRBD2 (6 bases). The V end lost 5 bases, the J end lost 2 bases, and 16 bases lay between the germline ends. The CDR3 length is 15 residues. The germline CDR1 and CDR2 sequences are SEHNR and FQNEAQ (reference sequence). DNA for the CDR3: TGTGCCAGCAGCGCCCGGGACTGGCATACCTACGAGCAGTACTTC. The encoded protein is CASSARDWHTYEQYF.

This clonotype was observed at least ten times. This sequence joins TRBV11-2 and TRBJ1-4; TRBD1 agrees at 7 bases. Germline CDR1 is SGHAT and CDR2 is FQNNGV. The ends lost 5 bases at V and 3 bases at J; junction bases unmatched: 3. CDR3 length: 14 residues. The CDR3: CASSDGTANEKLFF. The CDR3 DNA reads as TGTGCCAGCAGCGACGGGACAGCTAATGAAAAACTGTTTTTT. Full variable domain (missing parts from reference TRBV11-2 and TRBJ1-4): EAGVAQSPRYKIIEKRQSVAFWCNPISGHATLYWYQQILGQGPKLLIQFQNNGVVDDSQLPKDRFSAERLKGVDSTLKIQPAKLEDSAVYLCASSDGTANEKLFFGSGTQLSVL.

This clonotype has ten or more counts. V and J are TRBV7-6 and TRBJ2-3; D gene ambiguous. V was pared by 5 bases and J by 4 bases, with 7 bases between. The CDR3 is made up of 12 amino acids. Germline V gene data show CDR1 as SGHVS and CDR2 as FNYEAQ. The chain's CDR3 is CASSTFADTQYF. As DNA, the CDR3 is TGTGCCAGCAGCACCTTTGCAGATACGCAGTATTTT.